One sample yielded the 31 T cell receptor beta chains listed below, sequenced in a study of technical replicates of blood from a few donors. Profiled with immunoSEQ multiplex PCR; TCRdb holds only in-frame clones, not every one. The sample lists around 79,000 clones; more than 90% were seen once. Sample: T cells isolated from PBMCs. The receptors were gathered from a human donor in good health. Some clones in this sample may be carry-over from other donors' samples.

The chain links TRBV10-3 to TRBJ1-2, with 11 bases matching TRBD1. Germline loops: CDR1 ENHRY, CDR2 SYGVKD. The junction had 7 bases not matched to a gene; V was cut back by 2 bases and J by 14 bases. The CDR3 extends over 13 amino acids. Here the CDR3 reads CAISEGQGALGTF. In DNA, the CDR3 is TGTGCCATCAGTGAGGGACAGGGGGCACTCGGTACCTTC.

The rearrangement uses TRBV10-2 and TRBJ1-2; TRBD1 is a possible D gene (6 bases). Trimming took 3 bases from V and 4 from J, leaving 6 bases between them. This CDR3 is built from 12 residues. From germline, CDR1 is WSHSY and CDR2 SAAADI. The CDR3 reads CASSEQGYGYTF. Here the CDR3 DNA reads TGCGCCAGCAGTGAACAGGGCTATGGCTACACCTTC.

This clone was recorded a few times. V and J are TRBV2 and TRBJ2-2; tentatively, D is TRBD1 (6 bases). This CDR3 has 15 amino acids. V was shortened by 6 bases and J by 4 bases, with 15 bases between the two germline ends. The germline V gene has CDR1 SNHLY and CDR2 FYNNEI. CDR3 coding DNA: TGTGCCAGCAGAGATTTAGACAGGTCCACCGGGGAGCTGTTTTTT. Translated: CASRDLDRSTGELFF.

The CDR3 loop is CASSVDGGETQYF. The CDR3 DNA reads TGTGCCAGCAGCGTAGATGGAGGGGAGACCCAGTACTTC. The V gene is TRBV9, the J gene TRBJ2-5, with TRBD2 as a possible D gene (6 bases). Germline lookup yields CDR1 SGDLS and CDR2 YYNGEE. Trimming cost V 0 bases and J 5 bases, with 8 bases left between them. The CDR3 sequence is 13 residues long.

V and J are TRBV9 and TRBJ2-5; no definite D call. The CDR3 has 12 residues. From germline, CDR1 is SGDLS and CDR2 YYNGEE. The V and J ends lost 0 bases and 5 bases respectively, with 5 bases between them. DNA of the CDR3: TGTGCCAGCAGCGTAGCCGAGGAGACCCAGTACTTC. This translates into CASSVAEETQYF.

The rearrangement joins TRBV7-3 to TRBJ2-3, with a tentative D call TRBD1 (5 bases). Germline lookup yields CDR1 SGHTA and CDR2 FQGTGA. The CDR3 runs to 15 residues. Trimming removed 1 base at V and 0 bases at J, with 8 bases between. The CDR3 nucleotides read TGTGCCAGCAGCTTAAGGACACCTAGCACAGATACGCAGTATTTT. Encoded protein: CASSLRTPSTDTQYF.

The chain recombines TRBV7-9 with TRBJ2-7; 8 bases match TRBD2. The germline V gene encodes CDR1 SEHNR and CDR2 FQNEAQ (reference sequence). This CDR3 has 17 residues. The ends lost 5 bases at V and 5 bases at J; junction bases unmatched: 17. CDR3 bases: TGTGCCAGCAGCAATGACCTTTACGGACTAGCCCGAGACGAGCAGTACTTC. Translation: CASSNDLYGLARDEQYF.

The chain couples TRBV10-1 to TRBJ2-1; 13 bases fit TRBD2. There are 20 residues in the CDR3. The V gene end was trimmed by 3 bases and the J gene end by 0 bases; junction bases not matched to a gene: 11. The germline gives CDR1 WNHNN, CDR2 SYGVQD (reference sequence). The CDR3 protein is CASSDSTGTSGKNSYNEQFF. CDR3 bases: TGCGCCAGCAGTGATTCTACCGGGACTAGCGGGAAGAACTCCTACAATGAGCAGTTCTTC.

The CDR3 is CASGLAGSQETQYF. CDR3 bases: TGTGCCAGTGGACTAGCGGGGAGCCAAGAGACCCAGTACTTC. The J gene is TRBJ2-5, the V gene TRBV6-1; 12 bases are a match to TRBD2. The V gene's germline CDR1 is MNHNS and CDR2 SASEGT. V was clipped by 9 bases and J by 1 base; unmatched bases: 3. CDR3 length: 14 residues.

The chain joins TRBV2 to TRBJ2-7; TRBD1 might be the D (6 bases). V lost 6 bases to trimming and J lost 6 bases, with 9 bases between them. Germline CDR1 reads SNHLY; CDR2 reads FYNNEI. This CDR3 is 11 amino acids long. The CDR3 DNA sequence: TGTGCCAGCAGACAGGGTGTCGAGCAGTACTTC. It specifies CASRQGVEQYF.

This chain links TRBV6-1 with TRBJ2-1, with TRBD1 as a possible D gene (5 bases). With 3 bases removed from V and 6 bases from J, the gap between germline ends came to 15 bases. This CDR3 is 15 amino acids long. Germline lookup yields CDR1 MNHNS and CDR2 SASEGT. The CDR3 loop is CASSEVLRVGNEQFF. CDR3 sequence (DNA): TGTGCCAGCAGTGAGGTCCTCAGGGTCGGCAATGAGCAGTTCTTC.

DNA of the CDR3: TGTGCCAGTAGTATTTCCCTCTCTGGAAACACCATATATTTT. Translation gives CASSISLSGNTIYF. The chain joins TRBV19 to TRBJ1-3; no firm D call. The CDR3 has 14 residues. CDR1 is LNHDA, CDR2 SQIVND, per germline (reference sequence). V was clipped by 3 bases and J by 0 bases, with 6 bases between them. Filled out from reference TRBV19 and TRBJ1-3, the complete variable domain reads DGGITQSPKYLFRKEGQNVTLSCEQNLNHDAMYWYRQDPGQGLRLIYYSQIVNDFQKGDIAEGYSVSREKKESFPLTVTSAQKNPTAFYLCASSISLSGNTIYFGEGSWLTVV.

This clone was observed once. V and J are TRBV4-2 and TRBJ1-2, with 7 nucleotides matching TRBD1. J was trimmed by 4 bases and V by 0 bases; bases with no gene match: 2. Germline V lookup: CDR1 LGHNA, CDR2 YNFKEQ. There are 14 residues in the CDR3. In nucleotides, the CDR3 is TGTGCCAGCAGCCAAGAAAGGACAGGCTATGGCTACACCTTC. It is translated as CASSQERTGYGYTF.

The chain couples TRBV19 to TRBJ1-3; D is unresolved. Per the germline V gene, CDR1 is LNHDA and CDR2 is SQIVND (reference sequence). The CDR3 consists of 13 residues. V was shortened by 7 bases and J by 0 bases, with 7 bases between the two germline ends. The CDR3 spells CASTWLSGNTIYF. CDR3 sequence (DNA): TGTGCCAGTACCTGGCTCTCTGGAAACACCATATATTTT.

The J gene is TRBJ2-1, the V gene TRBV7-9; 7 bases align to TRBD1. From germline, CDR1 is SEHNR and CDR2 FQNEAQ (reference sequence). Losses at the gene ends were 2 bases for V and 10 bases for J; bases not matched to a gene: 2. This CDR3 has 12 residues. In DNA form, the CDR3 reads TGTGCCAGCAGCTTATCAGGGGGAGAGCAGTTCTTC. Its translation: CASSLSGGEQFF.

This chain connects TRBV6-6 to TRBJ2-7; D not certain. This CDR3 has 13 amino acids. In germline, CDR1 is MNHNY, CDR2 SVGAGI (reference sequence). V was clipped by 4 bases and J by 6 bases, with 13 bases between them. The CDR3 coding sequence is TGTGCCAGCAGTTCCGCTCAACTCGGCGAGCAGTACTTC. It is translated as CASSSAQLGEQYF.

CDR3 sequence reads: CASSFRESSYNEQFF. In DNA, the CDR3 is TGCGCCAGCAGCTTCAGGGAAAGCTCCTACAATGAGCAGTTCTTC. V is TRBV5-1 and J is TRBJ2-1; possible D gene TRBD1, 5 bases. The germline V gene has CDR1 SGHRS and CDR2 YFSETQ. Trimming removed 2 bases at V and 0 bases at J, with 9 bases between. There are 15 residues in the CDR3. Looking up the rest from reference TRBV5-1 and TRBJ2-1 gives the full variable domain: KAGVTQTPRYLIKTRGQQVTLSCSPISGHRSVSWYQQTPGQGLQFLFEYFSETQRNKGNFPGRFSGRQFSNSRSEMNVSTLELGDSALYLCASSFRESSYNEQFFGPGTRLTVL.

This clone was seen only once. The chain joins TRBV5-1 to TRBJ1-1; D may be TRBD1 (6 bases). Trimming left V 4 bases short and J 3 bases short, with 13 bases between. Looked up from germline, CDR1 is SGHRS and CDR2 is YFSETQ. This CDR3 has 14 residues. The CDR3 DNA reads TGCGCCAGCAGCGAACAGGGTACGGACACTGAAGCTTTCTTT. Translated, it gives CASSEQGTDTEAFF.

J is TRBJ1-1 and V is TRBV9; the D gene is possibly TRBD1 (5 bases). The V gene's germline CDR1 is SGDLS and CDR2 YYNGEE. V lost 0 bases, J lost 1 base, and 10 bases lay in between. CDR3 length: 15 residues. The CDR3 DNA reads as TGTGCCAGCAGCGTAGGCGGCGGGGCGAACACTGAAGCTTTCTTT. It is translated as CASSVGGGANTEAFF.

This chain connects TRBV27 to TRBJ2-1; 13 nucleotides align to TRBD2. The trim removed 6 bases at V and 6 bases at J, leaving 5 bases unmatched. In germline, CDR1 is MNHEY, CDR2 SMNVEV (reference sequence). This CDR3 is 15 amino acids long. CDR3 sequence reads: CASSSGTSGTNEQFF. In DNA form, the CDR3 reads TGTGCCAGCAGCTCAGGGACTAGCGGGACCAATGAGCAGTTCTTC.

This chain connects TRBV5-1 to TRBJ1-1; 7 nucleotides align to TRBD1. The V and J ends lost 0 bases and 6 bases, in that order; junction bases with no gene match: 5. This CDR3 is built from 14 residues. Germline CDR1 and CDR2: SGHRS and YFSETQ. The CDR3 sequence: CASSLEGGISEAFF. The DNA for the CDR3 is TGCGCCAGCAGCTTGGAAGGGGGCATCTCTGAAGCTTTCTTT.

The gene calls are TRBV9 and TRBJ2-7; tentatively, D is TRBD2 (6 bases). The CDR3 has 14 amino acids. The germline V gene encodes CDR1 SGDLS and CDR2 YYNGEE. The V and J ends lost 0 bases and 5 bases respectively, with 12 bases between them. The CDR3, as DNA: TGTGCCAGCAGCGTAGAAGACGGGAGCAACGAGCAGTACTTC. Translated: CASSVEDGSNEQYF.

V is TRBV7-9 and J is TRBJ2-5; 7 bases align to TRBD1. CDR3 length: 15 amino acids. J gave up 1 base and V 5 bases, and 7 bases lay outside the gene matches. Germline CDR1 SEHNR, CDR2 FQNEAQ (reference sequence). The CDR3 bases are TGTGCCAGCAGCCGGTGGGACAGTTTCCAAGAGACCCAGTACTTC. Translation: CASSRWDSFQETQYF.

CDR3 region: CASSQGYRGGSPLHF. The CDR3 coding sequence is TGTGCCAGCAGCCAAGGTTACAGGGGAGGCTCACCCCTCCACTTT. This chain connects TRBV4-2 to TRBJ1-6; 7 nucleotides align to TRBD1. Germline V gene lookup returns CDR1 LGHNA and CDR2 YNFKEQ. Germline trimming cut 1 base from V and 10 bases from J; bases unmatched to any gene: 7. This CDR3 contains 15 residues.

This sequence joins TRBV6-6 and TRBJ2-1; TRBD2 agrees at 8 bases. V lost 6 bases, J lost 8 bases, and 6 bases stayed unmatched. The CDR3 is 13 amino acids. Germline loops: CDR1 MNHNY, CDR2 SVGAGI (reference sequence). For the CDR3, the DNA is TGTGCCAGCAGAGCTAGCGGGTGGGATGAGCAGTTCTTC. Translated: CASRASGWDEQFF.

V is TRBV10-3 and J is TRBJ2-1, with 9 bases matching TRBD1. This CDR3 contains 16 residues. V lost 5 bases to trimming and J lost 2 bases; unmatched junction nucleotides: 7. Germline CDR1 is ENHRY and CDR2 is SYGVKD. The CDR3 region has the DNA TGTGCCATCAGTTTGTACGGGACAGGGCCCTACAATGAGCAGTTCTTC. As protein: CAISLYGTGPYNEQFF.

The gene calls are TRBV4-1 and TRBJ2-3, with D possibly TRBD2 on 6 matching bases. CDR1 and CDR2 from the germline V gene are MGHRA and YSYEKL. This CDR3 is 19 amino acids long. Trimming shortened V by 4 bases and J by 4 bases, and 27 bases separated the two germline ends. CDR3 amino acids: CASSPDMLRIRETPDTQYF. As DNA, the CDR3 is TGCGCCAGCAGCCCAGATATGTTAAGGATCCGGGAGACCCCAGATACGCAGTATTTT.

The chain has TRBV6-5 and TRBJ2-3; tentative D call: TRBD2 (7 bases). Germline V gene data show CDR1 as MNHEY and CDR2 as SVGAGI. There are 16 residues in the CDR3. The ends were cut back, 2 bases at V and 1 base at J, with 13 bases in the middle. This CDR3 reads CASSYGGGVGTDTQYF. The CDR3 DNA is TGTGCCAGCAGTTACGGGGGGGGCGTGGGCACAGATACGCAGTATTTT.

In this sample, this clone turned up once. The CDR3 sequence is CASTSGRGNEQFF. The CDR3 coding sequence is TGCGCCAGTACTAGCGGGAGGGGAAATGAGCAGTTCTTC. The rearrangement joins TRBV10-2 to TRBJ2-1; 13 bases are shared with TRBD2. In germline, CDR1 is WSHSY, CDR2 SAAADI. The CDR3 extends over 13 amino acids. V trimming: 9 bases; J trimming: 7 bases; junction bases outside the gene matches: 3.

The genes are TRBV10-2 and TRBJ2-1; TRBD2 aligns across 9 bases. V trimming: 8 bases; J trimming: 4 bases; junction bases outside the gene matches: 9. Germline V CDR1 and CDR2: WSHSY, SAAADI. The CDR3 length is 15 residues. The CDR3 spells CASSGGRELYNEQFF. The CDR3 nucleotides are TGCGCCAGCTCTGGCGGGAGGGAGTTATACAATGAGCAGTTCTTC.

V is TRBV11-2 and J is TRBJ2-1; 8 bases are a match to TRBD2. Germline CDR1 is SGHAT and CDR2 is FQNNGV. V shed 1 base and J 7 bases; nucleotides not matched to a gene: 12. The CDR3 spans 17 residues. CDR3 protein: CASSLGLRAGGRNEQFF. The CDR3 nucleotides are TGTGCCAGCAGCTTAGGCTTGCGGGCGGGAGGCCGGAATGAGCAGTTCTTC.